The 20 T cell receptor beta chains reported below all come from one sample, sequenced in a study of cytomegalovirus exposure and HLA in healthy donors. The PCR was carried out with 60 Vbeta primers and 13 Jbeta primers. Libraries were prepared by immunoSEQ multiplex PCR; TCRdb keeps only in-frame clonotypes and omits some of them. The sample shows roughly 120,000 clones, about 16% of them seen only once. Sequenced input: PBMCs. The receptors shown here come from a woman younger than 35 in good health and CMV-seronegative.

Concerning this clone itself: Within the sample, other DNA sequences also encode this same CDR3. Here the CDR3 reads CASSSDRGGEQYF. For the CDR3, the DNA is TGTGCCAGCAGTTCGGACAGAGGGGGCGAGCAGTACTTC. The V and J genes are TRBV11-2 and TRBJ2-7; TRBD1 might be the D (6 bases). Trimming took 6 bases from V and 6 from J, leaving 15 bases between them. Germline CDR1 and CDR2: SGHAT and FQNNGV. The CDR3 has 13 residues.

This clone came up a few times. The rearrangement uses TRBV4-2 and TRBJ1-1; D uncertain. Between the trimmed V and J ends, which lost 3 bases and 1 base, there was a span of 6 bases. Germline V gene sequence: CDR1 LGHNA, CDR2 YNFKEQ. This CDR3 has 13 residues. CDR3 residues: CASSQLRNTEAFF. DNA of the CDR3: TGTGCCAGCAGCCAGCTGCGGAACACTGAAGCTTTCTTT.

J is TRBJ2-7 and V is TRBV28; D not resolved. The CDR3 is 13 residues long. Germline CDR1 reads MDHEN; CDR2 reads SYDVKM. V dropped 3 bases and J dropped 0 bases, with 6 bases sitting between them. The CDR3 DNA sequence: TGTGCCAGCAGTTTCATACTCTCCTACGAGCAGTACTTC. Residues: CASSFILSYEQYF.

The J gene is TRBJ2-7, the V gene TRBV4-1, with D possibly TRBD1 on 6 matching bases. Trimming stripped 0 bases from V and 4 bases from J, with 13 bases between. From germline, CDR1 is MGHRA and CDR2 YSYEKL. The CDR3 runs 15 residues. The CDR3 spells CASSQDSGHTYEQYF. The DNA for the CDR3 is TGCGCCAGCAGCCAAGATTCGGGACATACTTACGAGCAGTACTTC.

This clone was recorded many times. The rearrangement links TRBV6-5 to TRBJ1-1, with D tentatively TRBD1 (5 bases). The V end lost 7 bases, the J end lost 1 base, and 13 bases lay between the germline ends. Per germline, CDR1 MNHEY and CDR2 SVGAGI. This CDR3 is 14 amino acids long. In nucleotides, the CDR3 is TGTGCCAGCAAAATTAGCGGACAGAACACTGAAGCTTTCTTT. Translation: CASKISGQNTEAFF.

CDR3 sequence (DNA): TGTGCCAGCAGTTCACCCAGCGGAAATTCACCCCTCCACTTT. Its translation: CASSSPSGNSPLHF. The rearrangement links TRBV27 to TRBJ1-6, with no clear D. Per the germline V gene, CDR1 is MNHEY and CDR2 is SMNVEV (reference sequence). CDR3 length equals 14 residues. The V and J ends lost 4 bases and 7 bases respectively, with 11 bases between them.

This clone was seen only a few times. The chain uses TRBV28 and TRBJ2-1; D might be TRBD2 (5 bases). V was trimmed by 2 bases and J by 12 bases, leaving 17 bases between them. CDR3 length equals 14 residues. CDR1 is MDHEN, CDR2 SYDVKM, per germline. This CDR3 reads CASSLPTRVALQFF. The CDR3 DNA follows: TGTGCCAGCAGTTTACCAACTAGAGTAGCTTTGCAGTTCTTC. Full variable domain (rest looked up from reference TRBV28 and TRBJ2-1): DVKVTQSSRYLVKRTGEKVFLECVQDMDHENMFWYRQDPGLGLRLIYFSYDVKMKEKGDIPEGYSVSREKKERFSLILESASTNQTSMYLCASSLPTRVALQFFGPGTRLTVL.

The chain is built from TRBV5-1 and TRBJ1-1, with TRBD1 matching over 9 bases. Trimming at V came to 7 bases and at J to 0 bases, leaving 13 bases not matched to a gene. The CDR3 consists of 17 residues. Germline-derived CDR1 and CDR2 are SGHRS and YFSETQ. The CDR3 sequence is CASYSSPQGALNTEAFF. The DNA for the CDR3 is TGCGCCAGCTATAGCTCCCCACAGGGGGCGTTGAACACTGAAGCTTTCTTT.

Notes on this clone: One end of the junction fails to match germline, which may point to a read error. CDR3 DNA: TGTGCCAGCAGCTTAGCCAGGCAGAGATCCTCCGAGCAGTACTTC. It is translated as CASSLARQRSSEQYF. V usage is TRBV7-9 and J usage is TRBJ2-7; D unclear. The CDR3 has 15 residues. Germline CDR1 is SEHNR and CDR2 is FQNEAQ (reference sequence).

This rearrangement joins TRBV5-4 to TRBJ2-7; 9 bases agree with TRBD2. The CDR3 length is 13 residues. J lost 7 bases, V lost 1 base, and 3 bases had no gene match. CDR1 SGHNT and CDR2 YYREEE come from the germline V gene (reference sequence). CDR3 in DNA: TGTGCCAGCAGCTTGCCCCTAGCGGGGGAGCAGTACTTC. Residues: CASSLPLAGEQYF.

The chain recombines TRBV27 with TRBJ2-7; 7 bases are shared with TRBD2. Trimming at V came to 2 bases and at J to 3 bases, leaving 7 bases not matched to a gene. The CDR3 spans 15 residues. Germline lookup yields CDR1 MNHEY and CDR2 SMNVEV (reference sequence). CDR3 sequence (DNA): TGTGCCAGCAGTTTAATGGCTAGCGGAGTCTACGAGCAGTACTTC. Protein sequence: CASSLMASGVYEQYF.

The chain links TRBV7-6 to TRBJ1-3, with 10 nucleotides matching TRBD1. In germline, CDR1 is SGHVS, CDR2 FNYEAQ. CDR3 length equals 16 residues. J lost 4 bases, V lost 5 bases, and 8 bases had no gene match. In DNA form, the CDR3 reads TGTGCCAGCAGCCCCCGGGACAGGGGACTCGGAAACACCATATATTTT. Translating it yields CASSPRDRGLGNTIYF.

The chain uses TRBV4-3 and TRBJ1-2; 7 nucleotides agree with TRBD1. J was trimmed by 8 bases and V by 1 base; bases with no gene match: 13. This CDR3 contains 16 residues. Germline V gene lookup returns CDR1 LGHNA and CDR2 YSLEER. CDR3 bases: TGCGCCAGCAGCCAAGTTTATCCGCAGACAGGGTTCGGCTACACCTTC. This codes for CASSQVYPQTGFGYTF.

There are a few counts of this clone. The chain is built from TRBV25-1 and TRBJ2-6, with 7 nucleotides matching TRBD1. Germline V gene sequence: CDR1 MGHDK, CDR2 SYGVNS. V gave up 6 bases and J gave up 0 bases; unmatched junction bases: 2. The length of the CDR3 is 15 residues. In nucleotides, the CDR3 is TGTGCCAGCAGGGGACAGCACTCTGGGGCCAACGTCCTGACTTTC. Residues: CASRGQHSGANVLTF.

The chain couples TRBV29-1 to TRBJ1-2; D is unclear. Per the germline V gene, CDR1 is SQVTM and CDR2 is ANQGSEA. V was cut by 4 bases and J by 7 bases, with 10 bases left in between. The CDR3 length is 11 residues. The CDR3 is CSVALAGGYTF. The CDR3 DNA follows: TGCAGCGTTGCGTTGGCGGGTGGCTACACCTTC.

This clone appeared a few times. J is TRBJ2-4 and V is TRBV5-1; tentative D call: TRBD2 (6 bases). The CDR3 is made up of 18 amino acids. The V gene lost 2 bases and the J gene lost 3 bases, with 21 bases spanning the gap. CDR1 and CDR2 (germline): SGHRS, YFSETQ. CDR3 sequence reads: CASSFNGDSRTSKNIQYF. CDR3 DNA: TGCGCCAGCAGCTTTAATGGGGACTCAAGAACGAGCAAAAACATTCAGTACTTC.

The chain is built from TRBV9 and TRBJ1-2, with TRBD1 identical over 9 bases. Germline V gives CDR1 SGDLS, CDR2 YYNGEE. This CDR3 spans 14 amino acids. The ends lost 0 bases at V and 8 bases at J; junction bases unmatched: 5. For the CDR3, the DNA is TGTGCCAGCAGCGTAGCGGGACAGGGTGTAGGCTACACCTTC. Its translation: CASSVAGQGVGYTF.

V and J are TRBV2 and TRBJ2-7; possible D gene TRBD2, 6 bases. V was pared by 2 bases and J by 3 bases, with 11 bases between. The germline CDR1 and CDR2 sequences are SNHLY and FYNNEI. CDR3 length equals 14 residues. The CDR3 region is CASSEKKGLYEQYF. The CDR3 region has the DNA TGTGCCAGCAGTGAAAAGAAGGGACTCTACGAGCAGTACTTC.

This clone has only a few counts. V is TRBV7-8 and J is TRBJ1-4, with D tentatively TRBD1 (5 bases). The CDR3 totals 12 residues. V was shortened by 4 bases and J by 8 bases, with 8 bases between the two germline ends. Germline assignment: CDR1 SGHVS and CDR2 FQNEAQ. The CDR3 loop reads CASSSRGEKLFF. The CDR3 nucleotides are TGTGCCAGCAGCTCGCGGGGGGAAAAACTGTTTTTT.

This clone occurred a few times. The chain recombines TRBV9 with TRBJ2-3, with a weak D call TRBD2 (5 bases). Germline assignment: CDR1 SGDLS and CDR2 YYNGEE. The CDR3 has 14 amino acids. Trimming took 1 base from V and 0 from J, leaving 6 bases between them. CDR3 in DNA: TGTGCCAGCAGCGTAAAGCGGAGCACAGATACGCAGTATTTT. Encoded protein: CASSVKRSTDTQYF.